The 21 T cell receptor beta chains reported below all come from one sample, sequenced in a study of T cells in Graves' hyperthyroidism and ophthalmopathy. Authors of the study amplified TCR beta CDR3 regions from RNA transcripts. The study used the HTBI primer set for a first-round RT-PCR of the TCR CDR3. TCRdb fed the multiplex PCR reads into MiXCR, producing one record per CDR3 protein. The table lists around 600,000 distinct CDR3 sequences, about 45% of them singletons. The sequenced sample was peripheral blood or thyroid tissue (not recorded which). These receptors were obtained from an adult man with Graves' disease, either hyperthyroidism or ophthalmopathy (not recorded which).

Many counts were recorded for this clonotype. The CDR3 is CSASRGADEQYF. DNA for the CDR3: TGCAGTGCTAGCAGGGGGGCGGACGAGCAGTACTTC. The rearrangement links TRBV20-1 to TRBJ2-7, with a possible D match to TRBD1 (7 bases). The CDR3 is made up of 12 amino acids. V dropped 3 bases and J dropped 5 bases, with 11 bases sitting between them. Germline loops: CDR1 DFQATT, CDR2 SNEGSKA (reference sequence).

The V and J genes are TRBV29-1 and TRBJ1-4, with D hard to call. Deletions cut 8 bases from V and 7 bases from J, with 14 bases between. This CDR3 has 12 residues. Germline CDR1 reads SQVTM; CDR2 reads ANQGSEA. The CDR3 sequence: CSFSSGGEKLFF. In DNA form, the CDR3 reads TGCAGCTTTAGCTCCGGTGGTGAAAAACTGTTTTTT.

This clonotype was detected ten times or more. The germline gene is not matched at one end of the junction; a read error may be the cause. The V gene is TRBV7-7, the J gene TRBJ2-5; 10 bases map to TRBD1. CDR3 size: 15 residues. Looked up from germline, CDR1 is SSHAT and CDR2 is FNYEAQ (reference sequence). CDR3 residues: CASSLGTGERETQYF. CDR3 DNA: TGTGCTAGCAGCTTGGGGACAGGGGAACGGGAGACCCAGTACTTC.

Comments on this clonotype: This sequence may be a read error, since a much larger clone differs from it by one base. V usage is TRBV2 and J usage is TRBJ1-5, with unresolved D. V lost 2 bases, J lost 5 bases, and 10 bases lay in between. Germline-derived CDR1 and CDR2 are SNHLY and FYNNEI. CDR3 size: 14 residues. CDR3 protein: CASSESPSDQPQHF. As DNA, the CDR3 is TGTGCCAGCAGTGAATCCCCGAGCGATCAGCCCCAGCATTTT.

The chain links TRBV7-8 to TRBJ1-4; no firm D call. The ends were cut back, 2 bases at V and 4 bases at J, with 2 bases in the middle. The CDR3 totals 12 residues. CDR1 is SGHVS, CDR2 FQNEAQ, per germline. CDR3 sequence reads: CASSLYNEKLFF. CDR3 in DNA: TGTGCCAGCAGCTTATATAATGAAAAACTGTTTTTT. Together with reference TRBV7-8 and TRBJ1-4, the CDR3 gives the full variable domain: GAGVSQSPRYKVAKRGQDVALRCDPISGHVSLFWYQQALGQGPEFLTYFQNEAQLDKSGLPSDRFFAERPEGSVSTLKIQRTQQEDSAVYLCASSLYNEKLFFGSGTQLSVL.

This clonotype was observed at least ten times. This chain uses TRBV2 with TRBJ1-5; TRBD1 might be the D (6 bases). Trimming cost V 4 bases and J 6 bases, with 10 bases left between them. CDR1 and CDR2 from the germline V gene are SNHLY and FYNNEI. The CDR3 has 13 amino acids. CDR3 nucleotide sequence: TGTGCCAGCAGTGCGGGGGCGCTTCAGCCCCAGCATTTT. Encoded protein: CASSAGALQPQHF.

Many counts were recorded for this clonotype. The chain joins TRBV7-9 to TRBJ1-6; TRBD1 might be the D (6 bases). CDR3 length equals 15 residues. The germline V and J ends were trimmed by 1 base and 6 bases, with 10 bases remaining between them. Germline CDR1 and CDR2: SEHNR and FQNEAQ (reference sequence). CDR3 sequence: CASSLEGQINSPLHF. CDR3 DNA sequence: TGTGCCAGCAGCTTAGAAGGACAGATTAATTCACCCCTCCACTTT.

J is TRBJ2-7 and V is TRBV29-1, with D maybe TRBD1 (9 bases). This CDR3 comprises 14 residues. Trimming stripped 7 bases from V and 5 bases from J, with 21 bases between. CDR1 is SQVTM, CDR2 ANQGSEA, per germline. The CDR3 DNA reads TGCAGCGCTTCCGCGGGGGGACAGGGTCACGAGCAGTACTTC. It specifies CSASAGGQGHEQYF.

V is TRBV5-1 and J is TRBJ2-7; TRBD2 is a possible D gene (5 bases). Germline V lookup: CDR1 SGHRS, CDR2 YFSETQ. Trimming shortened V by 4 bases and J by 1 base, and 12 bases separated the two germline ends. This CDR3 has 14 residues. The CDR3 DNA sequence: TGCGCCAGCAGCAATACTAGAGGTTCCTACGAGCAGTACTTC. Translation gives CASSNTRGSYEQYF.

V and J are TRBV12-3 or TRBV12-4 and TRBJ1-5; no reliable D call. The CDR3 is 14 residues long. V lost 2 bases and J 6 bases, leaving 11 bases between the germline ends. The CDR3 loop is CASSLPPRIQPQHF. The CDR3 DNA is TGTGCCAGCAGTTTACCCCCGCGAATTCAGCCCCAGCATTTT.

This clonotype appeared once. This may be a read error: a much more frequent sequence differs by one nucleotide. The chain links TRBV12-3 or TRBV12-4 to TRBJ2-5; 7 nucleotides line up with TRBD2. The CDR3 is made up of 14 amino acids. CDR3 sequence reads: CASRSGTNQEAQYF. The CDR3 DNA reads as TGTGCCAGCAGGTCCGGGACTAACCAAGAGGCCCAGTACTTC.

Comment on this clonotype: This may come from a read error, since a much larger clone is one base off. The chain couples TRBV15 to TRBJ1-4, with 8 bases fitting TRBD1. With 3 bases clipped from V and 7 bases from J, the junction kept 10 bases outside the gene matches. The CDR3 runs to 16 residues. Germline CDR1 and CDR2: LNHNV and YYDKDF (reference sequence). The CDR3, as DNA: TGTGCCACCAGCAGGGCCGCCGACAGGGGAAGTGAAAAACTGTTTTTT. Its translation: CATSRAADRGSEKLFF.

The chain joins TRBV7-9 to TRBJ1-2; possibly TRBD1 for D (6 bases). V dropped 6 bases and J dropped 0 bases, with 11 bases sitting between them. The CDR3 has 14 amino acids. CDR1 SEHNR and CDR2 FQNEAQ come from the germline V gene (reference sequence). The CDR3 here is CASSWDISNYGYTF. The CDR3, as DNA: TGTGCCAGCAGTTGGGACATCTCTAACTATGGCTACACCTTC.

This clonotype was seen ten or more times. The chain has TRBV5-1 and TRBJ1-2, with TRBD1 identical over 8 bases. V lost 5 bases and J lost 8; bases outside the gene matches: 11. The CDR3 length is 14 residues. The germline V gene encodes CDR1 SGHRS and CDR2 YFSETQ. This CDR3 reads CASRPDRAFRGYTF. The CDR3 nucleotides are TGCGCCAGCAGGCCGGACAGGGCCTTTAGGGGCTACACCTTC.

V usage is TRBV20-1 and J usage is TRBJ2-2; 8 positions match TRBD2. The CDR3 is 15 amino acids. Germline assignment: CDR1 DFQATT and CDR2 SNEGSKA (reference sequence). The V and J ends lost 4 bases and 1 base, in that order; junction bases with no gene match: 5. CDR3: CSANPSGLNTGELFF. CDR3 bases: TGCAGTGCTAACCCTAGCGGGCTGAACACCGGGGAGCTGTTTTTT.

The gene calls are TRBV7-2 and TRBJ1-2; 8 positions agree with TRBD1. Germline V CDR1 and CDR2: SGHTA, FQGNSA. The CDR3 totals 17 residues. The trim removed 5 bases at V and 3 bases at J, leaving 14 bases unmatched. DNA for the CDR3: TGTGCCAGCAGCCAAGAAACCAGGACAGGGACCTACTATGGCTACACCTTC. Encoded protein: CASSQETRTGTYYGYTF.

This clonotype was seen ten or more times. This chain uses TRBV2 with TRBJ2-7, with TRBD1 matching 8 bases. CDR3 length: 14 amino acids. The junction had 6 bases not matched to a gene; V was cut back by 6 bases and J by 2 bases. Germline V gives CDR1 SNHLY, CDR2 FYNNEI. The CDR3 DNA sequence: TGTGCCAGCAGCACCGGGACAGGTCCCTACGAGCAGTACTTC. As protein: CASSTGTGPYEQYF. Drawing the rest from reference TRBV2 and TRBJ2-7, the complete variable domain is EPEVTQTPSHQVTQMGQEVILRCVPISNHLYFYWYRQILGQKVEFLVSFYNNEISEKSEIFDDQFSVERPDGSNFTLKIRSTKLEDSAMYFCASSTGTGPYEQYFGPGTRLTVT.

This clonotype was seen only a few times. This chain connects TRBV6-6 to TRBJ2-7, with 10 bases aligning to TRBD1. Germline CDR1 reads MNHNY; CDR2 reads SVGAGI (reference sequence). This CDR3 spans 15 amino acids. J was trimmed by 5 bases and V by 5 bases; bases with no gene match: 9. DNA of the CDR3: TGTGCCAGCAGTACTAGAAGGGACAGGGGCCACGAGCAGTACTTC. Its translation: CASSTRRDRGHEQYF.

This chain uses TRBV7-8 with TRBJ1-6; the match to TRBD1 covers 7 bases. J was trimmed by 7 bases and V by 4 bases; bases with no gene match: 10. This CDR3 contains 16 residues. Germline V gene lookup returns CDR1 SGHVS and CDR2 FQNEAQ. CDR3 coding DNA: TGTGCCAGCAGCTACCGACAGGGACAGCTAAATTCACCCCTCCACTTT. Its protein product is CASSYRQGQLNSPLHF.

A word on this clonotype: One junction end disagrees with the germline gene, perhaps due to a read error. This chain links TRBV4-1 with TRBJ1-5; no firm D call. The germline V gene encodes CDR1 MGHRA and CDR2 YSYEKL. There are 14 residues in the CDR3. The CDR3 is CSSSPSRSERLVHF. CDR3 bases: TGCTCCAGCAGCCCAAGCCGTAGTGAGAGATTAGTGCATTTT.

This clonotype appeared once. A much more abundant neighbour one base away suggests this may be a read error. The V call is TRBV7-4, the J call TRBJ1-5; D may be TRBD1 (6 bases). The CDR3 contains 14 residues. Trimming stripped 4 bases from V and 6 bases from J, with 13 bases between. Germline loops: CDR1 SGHVT, CDR2 SQSDAQ. DNA of the CDR3: TGTGCCAGCAGCTCACAGGGATCGGGTCAGCCCCAGCATTTT. Translation gives CASSSQGSGQPQHF.